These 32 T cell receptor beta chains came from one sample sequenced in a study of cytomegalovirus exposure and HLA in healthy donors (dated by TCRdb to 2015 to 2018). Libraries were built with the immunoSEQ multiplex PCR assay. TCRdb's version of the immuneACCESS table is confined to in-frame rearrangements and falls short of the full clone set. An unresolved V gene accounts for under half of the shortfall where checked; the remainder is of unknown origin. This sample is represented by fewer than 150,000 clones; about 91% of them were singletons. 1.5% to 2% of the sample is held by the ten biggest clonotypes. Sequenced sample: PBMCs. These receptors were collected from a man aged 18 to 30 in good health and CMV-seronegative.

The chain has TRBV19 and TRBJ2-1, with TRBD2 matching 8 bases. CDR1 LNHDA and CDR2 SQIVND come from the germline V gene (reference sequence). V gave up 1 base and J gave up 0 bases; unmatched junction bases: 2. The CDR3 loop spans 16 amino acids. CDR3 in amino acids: CASSIVSGSSYNEQFF. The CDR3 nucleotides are TGTGCCAGTAGTATAGTCAGCGGGAGCTCCTACAATGAGCAGTTCTTC. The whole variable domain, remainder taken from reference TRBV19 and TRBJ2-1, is DGGITQSPKYLFRKEGQNVTLSCEQNLNHDAMYWYRQDPGQGLRLIYYSQIVNDFQKGDIAEGYSVSREKKESFPLTVTSAQKNPTAFYLCASSIVSGSSYNEQFFGPGTRLTVL.

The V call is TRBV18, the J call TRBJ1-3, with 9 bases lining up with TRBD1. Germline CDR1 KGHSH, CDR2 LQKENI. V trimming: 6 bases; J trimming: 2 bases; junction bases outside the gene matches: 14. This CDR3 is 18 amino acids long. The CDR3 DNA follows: TGTGCCAGCTCCACTACCACAGGGGGCAAGTTTGCTGGAAACACCATATATTTT. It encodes CASSTTTGGKFAGNTIYF.

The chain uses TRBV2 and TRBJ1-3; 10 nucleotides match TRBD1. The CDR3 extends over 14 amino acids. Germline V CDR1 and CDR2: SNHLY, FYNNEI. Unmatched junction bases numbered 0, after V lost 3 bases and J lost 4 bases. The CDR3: CASSEGQGGNTIYF. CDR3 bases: TGTGCCAGCAGTGAGGGACAGGGGGGAAACACCATATATTTT.

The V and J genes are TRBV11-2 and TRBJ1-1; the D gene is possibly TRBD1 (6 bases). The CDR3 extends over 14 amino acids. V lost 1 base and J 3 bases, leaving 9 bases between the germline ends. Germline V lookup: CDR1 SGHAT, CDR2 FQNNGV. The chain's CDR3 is CASSLGRGYTEAFF. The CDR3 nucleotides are TGTGCCAGCAGCTTAGGCAGGGGATACACTGAAGCTTTCTTT. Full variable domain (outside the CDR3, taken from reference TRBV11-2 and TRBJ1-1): EAGVAQSPRYKIIEKRQSVAFWCNPISGHATLYWYQQILGQGPKLLIQFQNNGVVDDSQLPKDRFSAERLKGVDSTLKIQPAKLEDSAVYLCASSLGRGYTEAFFGQGTRLTVV.

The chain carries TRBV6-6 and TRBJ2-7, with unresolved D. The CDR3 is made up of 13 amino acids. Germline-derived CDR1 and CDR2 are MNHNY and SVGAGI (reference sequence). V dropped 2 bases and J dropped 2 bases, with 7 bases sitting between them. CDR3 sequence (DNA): TGTGCCAGCAGTTACGCGGAAACCTACGAGCAGTACTTC. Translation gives CASSYAETYEQYF.

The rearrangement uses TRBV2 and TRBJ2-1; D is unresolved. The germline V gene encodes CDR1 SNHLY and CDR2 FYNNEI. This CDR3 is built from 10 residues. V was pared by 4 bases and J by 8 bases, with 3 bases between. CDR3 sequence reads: CASSGDEQFF. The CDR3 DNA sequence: TGTGCCAGCAGTGGCGATGAGCAGTTCTTC.

The CDR3: CAHWRGRYEQYF. The CDR3, as DNA: TGTGCCCACTGGCGGGGAAGGTACGAGCAGTACTTC. The chain couples TRBV19 to TRBJ2-7; weak D call: TRBD2 (6 bases). V lost 11 bases and J lost 4, with 15 bases in between. CDR3 length equals 12 residues. Germline CDR1 LNHDA, CDR2 SQIVND (reference sequence). The complete variable domain, with remaining parts taken from reference TRBV19 and TRBJ2-7, reads DGGITQSPKYLFRKEGQNVTLSCEQNLNHDAMYWYRQDPGQGLRLIYYSQIVNDFQKGDIAEGYSVSREKKESFPLTVTSAQKNPTAFYLCAHWRGRYEQYFGPGTRLTVT.

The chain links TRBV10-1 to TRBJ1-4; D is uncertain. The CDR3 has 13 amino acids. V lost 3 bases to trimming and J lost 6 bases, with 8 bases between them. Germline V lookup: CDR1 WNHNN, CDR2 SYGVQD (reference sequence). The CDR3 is CASSERVDEKLFF. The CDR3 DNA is TGCGCCAGCAGTGAACGGGTGGATGAAAAACTGTTTTTT.

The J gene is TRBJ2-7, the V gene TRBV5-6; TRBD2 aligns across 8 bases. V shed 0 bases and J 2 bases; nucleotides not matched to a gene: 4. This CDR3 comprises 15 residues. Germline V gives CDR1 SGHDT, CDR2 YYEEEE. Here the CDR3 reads CASSLAGGRTYEQYF. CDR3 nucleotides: TGTGCCAGCAGCTTGGCCGGCGGGAGGACCTACGAGCAGTACTTC.

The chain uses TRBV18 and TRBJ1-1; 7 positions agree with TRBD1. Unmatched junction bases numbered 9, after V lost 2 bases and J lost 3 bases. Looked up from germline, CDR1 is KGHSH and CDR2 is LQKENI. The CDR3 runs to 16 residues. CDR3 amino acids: CASSPNRQGVYTEAFF. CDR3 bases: TGTGCCAGCTCACCAAACAGACAGGGAGTATACACTGAAGCTTTCTTT.

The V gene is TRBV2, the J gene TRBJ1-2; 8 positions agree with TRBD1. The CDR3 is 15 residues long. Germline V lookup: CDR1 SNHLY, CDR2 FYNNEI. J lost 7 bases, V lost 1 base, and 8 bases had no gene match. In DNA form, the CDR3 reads TGTGCCAGCAGTGAAGTTGAGCAGGGGGCTGGTGGCTACACCTTC. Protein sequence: CASSEVEQGAGGYTF. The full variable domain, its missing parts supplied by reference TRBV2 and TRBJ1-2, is EPEVTQTPSHQVTQMGQEVILRCVPISNHLYFYWYRQILGQKVEFLVSFYNNEISEKSEIFDDQFSVERPDGSNFTLKIRSTKLEDSAMYFCASSEVEQGAGGYTFGSGTRLTVV.

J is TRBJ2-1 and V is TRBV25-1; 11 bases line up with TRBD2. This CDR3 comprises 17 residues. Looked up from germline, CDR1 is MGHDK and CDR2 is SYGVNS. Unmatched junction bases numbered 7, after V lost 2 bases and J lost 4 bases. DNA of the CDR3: TGTGCCAGCAGTGAAACTAGCGGGGGACCGCTATACAATGAGCAGTTCTTC. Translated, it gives CASSETSGGPLYNEQFF.

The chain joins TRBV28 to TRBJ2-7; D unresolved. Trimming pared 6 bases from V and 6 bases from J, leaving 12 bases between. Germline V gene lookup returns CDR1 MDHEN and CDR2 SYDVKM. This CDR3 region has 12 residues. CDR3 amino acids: CASRGPVGEQYF. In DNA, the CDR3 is TGTGCCAGCAGGGGCCCAGTCGGCGAGCAGTACTTC.

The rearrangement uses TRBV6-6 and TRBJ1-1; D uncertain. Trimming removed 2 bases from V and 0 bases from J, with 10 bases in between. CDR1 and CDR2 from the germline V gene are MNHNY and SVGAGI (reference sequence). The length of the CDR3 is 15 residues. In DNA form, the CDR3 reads TGTGCCAGCAGTTACACCCAGGCATTGAACACTGAAGCTTTCTTT. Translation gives CASSYTQALNTEAFF.

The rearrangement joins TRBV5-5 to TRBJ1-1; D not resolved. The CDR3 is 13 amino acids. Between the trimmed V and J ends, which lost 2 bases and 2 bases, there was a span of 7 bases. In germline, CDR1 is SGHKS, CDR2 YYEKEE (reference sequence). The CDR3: CASSFLFNTEAFF. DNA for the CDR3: TGTGCCAGCAGCTTTTTATTTAACACTGAAGCTTTCTTT.

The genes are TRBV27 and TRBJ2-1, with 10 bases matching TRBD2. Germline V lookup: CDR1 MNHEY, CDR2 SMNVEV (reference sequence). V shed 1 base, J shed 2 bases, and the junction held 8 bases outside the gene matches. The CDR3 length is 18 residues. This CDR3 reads CASSLWAAGGLTYNEQFF. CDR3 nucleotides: TGTGCCAGCAGTTTATGGGCAGCGGGGGGGCTGACCTACAATGAGCAGTTCTTC.

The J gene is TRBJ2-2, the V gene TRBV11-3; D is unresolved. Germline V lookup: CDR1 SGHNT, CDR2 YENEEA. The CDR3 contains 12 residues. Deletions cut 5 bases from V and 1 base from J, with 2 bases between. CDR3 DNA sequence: TGTGCCAGCAGCCGGAACACCGGGGAGCTGTTTTTT. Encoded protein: CASSRNTGELFF.

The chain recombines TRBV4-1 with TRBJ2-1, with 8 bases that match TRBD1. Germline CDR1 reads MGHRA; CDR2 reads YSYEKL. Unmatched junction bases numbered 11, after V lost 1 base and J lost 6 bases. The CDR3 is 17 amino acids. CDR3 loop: CASSQGRSGQAGNEQFF. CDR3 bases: TGCGCCAGCAGCCAAGGAAGGTCGGGACAGGCGGGCAATGAGCAGTTCTTC.

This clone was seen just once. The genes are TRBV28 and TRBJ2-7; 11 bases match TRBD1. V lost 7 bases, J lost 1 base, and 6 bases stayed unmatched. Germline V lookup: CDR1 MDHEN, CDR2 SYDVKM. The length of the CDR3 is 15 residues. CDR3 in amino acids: CASNLGTGGSYEQYF. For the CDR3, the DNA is TGTGCCAGCAACCTGGGGACAGGGGGGTCCTACGAGCAGTACTTC.

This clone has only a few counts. Here the CDR3 DNA reads TGCGCCAGCAGCCACTCCGCGAGCGGGGAGACCTACGAGCAGTACTTC. It yields the protein CASSHSASGETYEQYF. This sequence joins TRBV4-3 and TRBJ2-7, with 7 positions matching TRBD2. The CDR3 has 16 amino acids. Germline CDR1 LGHNA, CDR2 YSLEER. Trimming removed 3 bases from V and 2 bases from J; junction bases left unmatched: 10.

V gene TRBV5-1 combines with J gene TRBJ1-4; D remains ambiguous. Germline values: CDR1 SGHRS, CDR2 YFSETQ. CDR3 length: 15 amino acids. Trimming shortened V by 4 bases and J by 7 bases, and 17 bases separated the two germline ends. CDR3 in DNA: TGCGCCAGCAGCAGGATGACTGAGGAGGGTGAAAAACTGTTTTTT. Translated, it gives CASSRMTEEGEKLFF.

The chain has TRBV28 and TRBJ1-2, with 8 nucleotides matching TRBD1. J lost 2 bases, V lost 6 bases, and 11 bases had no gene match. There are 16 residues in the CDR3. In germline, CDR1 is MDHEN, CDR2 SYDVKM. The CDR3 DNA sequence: TGTGCCAGCAGCGGGACAGGAACGGGTCACAACTATGGCTACACCTTC. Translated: CASSGTGTGHNYGYTF.

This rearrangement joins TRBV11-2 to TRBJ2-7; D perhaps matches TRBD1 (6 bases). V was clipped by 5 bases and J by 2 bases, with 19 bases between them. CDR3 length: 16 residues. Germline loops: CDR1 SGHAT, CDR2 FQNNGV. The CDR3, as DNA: TGTGCCAGCAGCACTACCCGCGTGGACAGTCCCTACGAGCAGTACTTC. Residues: CASSTTRVDSPYEQYF. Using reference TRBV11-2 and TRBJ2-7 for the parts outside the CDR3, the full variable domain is EAGVAQSPRYKIIEKRQSVAFWCNPISGHATLYWYQQILGQGPKLLIQFQNNGVVDDSQLPKDRFSAERLKGVDSTLKIQPAKLEDSAVYLCASSTTRVDSPYEQYFGPGTRLTVT.

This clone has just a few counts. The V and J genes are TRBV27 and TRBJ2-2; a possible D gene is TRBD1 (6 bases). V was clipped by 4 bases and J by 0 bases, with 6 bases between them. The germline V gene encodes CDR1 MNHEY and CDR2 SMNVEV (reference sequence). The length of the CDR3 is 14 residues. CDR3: CASSWTANTGELFF. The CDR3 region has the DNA TGTGCCAGCAGTTGGACAGCGAACACCGGGGAGCTGTTTTTT.

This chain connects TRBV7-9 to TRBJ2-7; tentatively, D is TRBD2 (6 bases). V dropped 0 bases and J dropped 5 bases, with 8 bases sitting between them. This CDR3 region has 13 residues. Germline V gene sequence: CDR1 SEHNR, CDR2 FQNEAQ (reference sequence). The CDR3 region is CASSLAREDEQYF. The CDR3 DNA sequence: TGTGCCAGCAGCTTAGCGAGGGAGGACGAGCAGTACTTC.

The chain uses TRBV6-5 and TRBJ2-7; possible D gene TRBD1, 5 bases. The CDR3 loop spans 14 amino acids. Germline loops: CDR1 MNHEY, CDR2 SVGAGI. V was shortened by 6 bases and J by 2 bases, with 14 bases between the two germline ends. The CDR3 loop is CASRPWTPPYEQYF. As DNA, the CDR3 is TGTGCCAGCAGACCGTGGACACCTCCCTACGAGCAGTACTTC.

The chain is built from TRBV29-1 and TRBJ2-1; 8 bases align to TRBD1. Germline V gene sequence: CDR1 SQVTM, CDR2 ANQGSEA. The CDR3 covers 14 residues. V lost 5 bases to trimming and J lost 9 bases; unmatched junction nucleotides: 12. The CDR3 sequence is CSVLEGWTGPEQFF. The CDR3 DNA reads TGCAGCGTTCTGGAGGGGTGGACAGGGCCTGAGCAGTTCTTC.

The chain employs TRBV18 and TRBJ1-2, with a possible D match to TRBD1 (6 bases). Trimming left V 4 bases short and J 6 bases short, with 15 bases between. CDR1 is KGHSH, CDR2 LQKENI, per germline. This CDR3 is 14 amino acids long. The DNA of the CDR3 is TGTGCCAGCTCACAAGAACAGGGTATTGATGGCTACACCTTC. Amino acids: CASSQEQGIDGYTF.

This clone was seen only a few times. In DNA, the CDR3 is TGTGCCAGCACCCGGAGGGAAGCTTTCTTT. Its translation is CASTRREAFF. V and J are TRBV2 and TRBJ1-1; D not resolved. This CDR3 comprises 10 residues. Germline CDR1 is SNHLY and CDR2 is FYNNEI. The V and J ends lost 7 bases and 8 bases respectively, with 8 bases between them.

CDR3 sequence: CASSVVGDISEAFF. In DNA, the CDR3 is TGTGCCAGCAGCGTAGTTGGGGACATCAGCGAAGCTTTCTTT. The V gene is TRBV9, the J gene TRBJ1-1, with D possibly TRBD1 on 6 matching bases. Trimming left V 0 bases short and J 8 bases short, with 14 bases between. The CDR3 length is 14 residues. Per the germline V gene, CDR1 is SGDLS and CDR2 is YYNGEE.

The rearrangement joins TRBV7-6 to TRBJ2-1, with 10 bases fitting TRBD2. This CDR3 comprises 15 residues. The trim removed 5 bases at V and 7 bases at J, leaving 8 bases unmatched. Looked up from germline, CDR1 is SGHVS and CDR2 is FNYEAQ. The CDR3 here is CASSKPGLARNEQFF. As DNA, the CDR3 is TGTGCCAGCAGCAAACCGGGACTAGCGAGGAATGAGCAGTTCTTC.

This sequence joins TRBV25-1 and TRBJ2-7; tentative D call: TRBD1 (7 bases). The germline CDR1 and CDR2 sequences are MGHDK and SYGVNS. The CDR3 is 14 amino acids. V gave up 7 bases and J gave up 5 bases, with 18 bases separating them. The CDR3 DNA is TGTGCCAGCACTCGCGGGACAGCCAACAACGAGCAGTACTTC. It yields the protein CASTRGTANNEQYF.